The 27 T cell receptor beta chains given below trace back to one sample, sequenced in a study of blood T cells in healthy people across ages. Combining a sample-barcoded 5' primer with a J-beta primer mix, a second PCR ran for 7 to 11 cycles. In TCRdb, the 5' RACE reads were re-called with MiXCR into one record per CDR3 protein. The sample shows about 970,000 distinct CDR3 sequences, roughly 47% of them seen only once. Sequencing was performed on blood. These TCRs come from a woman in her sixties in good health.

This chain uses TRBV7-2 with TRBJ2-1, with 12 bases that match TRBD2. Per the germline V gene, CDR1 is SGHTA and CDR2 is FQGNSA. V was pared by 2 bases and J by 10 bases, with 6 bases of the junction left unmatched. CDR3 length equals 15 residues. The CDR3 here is CASSLRLAGEREQFF. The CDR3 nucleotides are TGTGCCAGCAGCTTAAGACTAGCGGGAGAAAGGGAGCAGTTCTTC.

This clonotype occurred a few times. This CDR3 reads CSATKGLAGTDTQYF. CDR3 coding DNA: TGCAGTGCCACAAAGGGACTAGCCGGAACAGATACGCAGTATTTT. The V call is TRBV20-1, the J call TRBJ2-3; 9 bases align to TRBD2. This CDR3 comprises 15 residues. CDR1 is DFQATT, CDR2 SNEGSKA, per germline (reference sequence). J lost 3 bases, V lost 6 bases, and 10 bases had no gene match.

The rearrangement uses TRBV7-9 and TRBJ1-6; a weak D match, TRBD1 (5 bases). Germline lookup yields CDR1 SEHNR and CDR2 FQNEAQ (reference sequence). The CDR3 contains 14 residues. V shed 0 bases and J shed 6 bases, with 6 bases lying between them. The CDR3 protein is CASSLAQGNSPLHF. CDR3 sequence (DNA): TGTGCCAGCAGCTTAGCCCAGGGTAATTCACCCCTCCACTTT.

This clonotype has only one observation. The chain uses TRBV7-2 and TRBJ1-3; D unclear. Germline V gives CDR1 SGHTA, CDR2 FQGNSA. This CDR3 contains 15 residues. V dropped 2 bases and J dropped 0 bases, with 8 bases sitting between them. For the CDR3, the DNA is TGTGCCAGCAGCTTATGGAGGACCTCTGGAAACACCATATATTTT. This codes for CASSLWRTSGNTIYF.

The CDR3 DNA sequence: TGTGCCAGCAGTTATGTTATGGGGAATGAGCAGTTCTTC. It encodes CASSYVMGNEQFF. The chain recombines TRBV6-5 with TRBJ2-1; no firm D call. Germline values: CDR1 MNHEY, CDR2 SVGAGI. V dropped 3 bases and J dropped 7 bases, with 10 bases sitting between them. The CDR3 is 13 amino acids.

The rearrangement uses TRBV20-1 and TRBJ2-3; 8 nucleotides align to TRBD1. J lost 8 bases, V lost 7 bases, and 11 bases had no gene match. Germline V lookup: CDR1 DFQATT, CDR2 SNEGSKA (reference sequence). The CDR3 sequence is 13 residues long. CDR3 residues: CSGGQGVRFTQYF. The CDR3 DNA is TGCAGTGGAGGACAGGGCGTTCGATTTACGCAGTATTTT.

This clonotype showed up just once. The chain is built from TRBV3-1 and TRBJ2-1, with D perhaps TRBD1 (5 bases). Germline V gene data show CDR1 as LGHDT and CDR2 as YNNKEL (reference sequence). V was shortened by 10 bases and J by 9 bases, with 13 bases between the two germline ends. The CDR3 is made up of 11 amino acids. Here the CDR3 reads CAISQGFEQFF. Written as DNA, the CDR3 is TGTGCCATCTCTCAGGGTTTTGAGCAGTTCTTC.

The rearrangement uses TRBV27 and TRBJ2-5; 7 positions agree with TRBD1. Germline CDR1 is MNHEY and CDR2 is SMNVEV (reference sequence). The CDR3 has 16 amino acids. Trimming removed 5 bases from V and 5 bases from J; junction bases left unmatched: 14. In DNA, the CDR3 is TGTGCCAGCAGTCCCCGACAGGGCGGACCGCCGGAGACCCAGTACTTC. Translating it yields CASSPRQGGPPETQYF.

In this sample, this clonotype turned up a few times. The CDR3 nucleotides read TGTGCCAGCAGCTTAGAAGTCACCTACACAGATACGCAGTATTTT. Its protein is CASSLEVTYTDTQYF. The V gene is TRBV7-2, the J gene TRBJ2-3; D ambiguous. The CDR3 sequence is 15 residues long. Germline V gives CDR1 SGHTA, CDR2 FQGNSA. V was clipped by 1 base and J by 2 bases, with 10 bases between them.

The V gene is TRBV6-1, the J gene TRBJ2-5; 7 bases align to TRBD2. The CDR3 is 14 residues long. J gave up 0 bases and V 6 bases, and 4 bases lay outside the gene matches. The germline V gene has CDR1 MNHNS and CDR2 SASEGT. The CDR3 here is CASRRLADQETQYF. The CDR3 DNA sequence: TGTGCCAGCAGAAGACTAGCAGACCAAGAGACCCAGTACTTC.

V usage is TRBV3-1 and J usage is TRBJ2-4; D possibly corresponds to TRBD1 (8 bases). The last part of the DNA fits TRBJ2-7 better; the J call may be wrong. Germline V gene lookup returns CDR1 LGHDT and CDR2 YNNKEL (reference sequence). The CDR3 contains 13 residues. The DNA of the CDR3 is TGTGCCAGCAGGGATTACAGGGGGGGCGAGCAGTACTTC. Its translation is CASRDYRGGEQYF.

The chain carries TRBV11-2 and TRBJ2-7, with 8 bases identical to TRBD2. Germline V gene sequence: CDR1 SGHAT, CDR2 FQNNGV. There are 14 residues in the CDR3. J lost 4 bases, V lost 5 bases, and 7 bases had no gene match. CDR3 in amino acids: CASSTGLVGYEQYF. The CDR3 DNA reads TGTGCCAGCAGCACGGGACTAGTGGGATACGAGCAGTACTTC.

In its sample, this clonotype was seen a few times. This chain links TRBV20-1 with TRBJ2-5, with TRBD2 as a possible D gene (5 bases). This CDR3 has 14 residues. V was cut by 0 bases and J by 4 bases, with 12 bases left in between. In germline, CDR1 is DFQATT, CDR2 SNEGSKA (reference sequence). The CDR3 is CSARDIRESETQYF. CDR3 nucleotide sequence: TGCAGTGCTAGAGATATTAGGGAGTCAGAGACCCAGTACTTC.

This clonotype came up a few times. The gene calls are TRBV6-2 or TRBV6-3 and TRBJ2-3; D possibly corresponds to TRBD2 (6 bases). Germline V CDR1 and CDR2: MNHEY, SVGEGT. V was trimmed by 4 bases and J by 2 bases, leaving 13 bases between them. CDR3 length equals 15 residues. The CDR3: CASSFGGTPTDTQYF. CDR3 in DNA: TGTGCCAGCAGTTTTGGCGGGACCCCCACAGATACGCAGTATTTT.

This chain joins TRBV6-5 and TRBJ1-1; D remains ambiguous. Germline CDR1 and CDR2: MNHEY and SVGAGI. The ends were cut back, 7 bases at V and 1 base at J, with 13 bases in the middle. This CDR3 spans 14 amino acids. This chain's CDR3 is CASTLGGENTEAFF. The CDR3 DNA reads TGTGCCAGCACCCTCGGCGGTGAGAACACTGAAGCTTTCTTT.

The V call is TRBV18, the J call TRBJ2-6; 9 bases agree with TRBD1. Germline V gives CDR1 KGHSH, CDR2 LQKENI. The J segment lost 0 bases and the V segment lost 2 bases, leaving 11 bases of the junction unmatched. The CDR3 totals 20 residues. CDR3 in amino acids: CASSPTIGTGHDSGANVLTF. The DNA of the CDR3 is TGTGCCAGCTCACCAACAATTGGGACAGGGCACGACTCTGGGGCCAACGTCCTGACTTTC.

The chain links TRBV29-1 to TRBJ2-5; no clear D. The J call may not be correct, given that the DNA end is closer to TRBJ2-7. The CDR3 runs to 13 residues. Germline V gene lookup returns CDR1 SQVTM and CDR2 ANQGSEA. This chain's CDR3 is CSVARLVSDEQYF. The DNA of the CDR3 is TGCAGCGTTGCTAGGCTAGTCTCTGACGAGCAGTACTTC.

This chain's CDR3 is CASSQEGTLRSGLAGRNIQYF. The CDR3, as DNA: TGTGCCAGCAGCCAAGAAGGGACCCTGAGGTCCGGACTAGCGGGACGGAACATTCAGTACTTC. V usage is TRBV3-1 and J usage is TRBJ2-4, with TRBD2 matching 12 bases. The CDR3 runs to 21 residues. The V gene end was trimmed by 0 bases and the J gene end by 7 bases; junction bases not matched to a gene: 19. CDR1 is LGHDT and CDR2 is YNNKEL in the germline V gene (reference sequence).

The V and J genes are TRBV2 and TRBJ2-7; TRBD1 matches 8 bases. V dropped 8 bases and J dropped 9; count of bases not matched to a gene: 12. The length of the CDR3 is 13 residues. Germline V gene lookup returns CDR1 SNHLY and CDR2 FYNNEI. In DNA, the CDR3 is TGTGCCAGCGGTGGGACAGGTAACCGCAGGCAGTACTTC. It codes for CASGGTGNRRQYF.

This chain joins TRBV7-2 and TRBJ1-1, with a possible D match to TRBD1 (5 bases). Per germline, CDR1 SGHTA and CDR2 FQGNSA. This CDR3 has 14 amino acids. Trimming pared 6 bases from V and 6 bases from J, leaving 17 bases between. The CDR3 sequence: CASRALGGTAEAFF. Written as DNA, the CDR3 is TGTGCCAGCAGGGCCCTGGGGGGAACCGCTGAAGCTTTCTTT. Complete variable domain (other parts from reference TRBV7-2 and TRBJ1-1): GAGVSQSPSNKVTEKGKDVELRCDPISGHTALYWYRQSLGQGLEFLIYFQGNSAPDKSGLPSDRFSAERTGGSVSTLTIQRTQQEDSAVYLCASRALGGTAEAFFGQGTRLTVV.

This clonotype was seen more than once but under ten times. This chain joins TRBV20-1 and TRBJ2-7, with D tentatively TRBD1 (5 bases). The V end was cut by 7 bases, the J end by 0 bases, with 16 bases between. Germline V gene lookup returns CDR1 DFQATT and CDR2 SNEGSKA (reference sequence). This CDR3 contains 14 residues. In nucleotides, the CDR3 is TGCAGTGTGCAGGGCACGTTGAGCTCCTACGAGCAGTACTTC. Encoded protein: CSVQGTLSSYEQYF.

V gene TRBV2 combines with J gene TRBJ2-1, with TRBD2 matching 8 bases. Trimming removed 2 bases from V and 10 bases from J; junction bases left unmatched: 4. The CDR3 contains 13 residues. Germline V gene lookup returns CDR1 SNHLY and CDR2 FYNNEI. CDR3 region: CASSEITSGEQFF. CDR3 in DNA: TGTGCCAGCAGTGAAATCACTAGCGGAGAGCAGTTCTTC.

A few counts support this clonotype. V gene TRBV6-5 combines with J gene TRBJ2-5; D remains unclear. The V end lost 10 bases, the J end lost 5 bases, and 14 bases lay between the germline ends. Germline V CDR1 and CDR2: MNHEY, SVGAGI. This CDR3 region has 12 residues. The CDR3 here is CATKDSLETQYF. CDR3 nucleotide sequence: TGTGCCACCAAAGATAGCCTGGAGACCCAGTACTTC.

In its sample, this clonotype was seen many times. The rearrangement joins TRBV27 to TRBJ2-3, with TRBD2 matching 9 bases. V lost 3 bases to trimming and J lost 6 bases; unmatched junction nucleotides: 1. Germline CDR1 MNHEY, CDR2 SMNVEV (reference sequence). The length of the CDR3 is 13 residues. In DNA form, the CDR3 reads TGTGCCAGCAGTTTGCTAGCGGGGGATACGCAGTATTTT. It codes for CASSLLAGDTQYF.

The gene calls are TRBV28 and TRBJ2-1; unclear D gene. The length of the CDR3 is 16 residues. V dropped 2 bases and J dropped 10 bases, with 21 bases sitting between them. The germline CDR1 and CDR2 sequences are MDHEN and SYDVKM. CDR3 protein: CASSLLTLGSPIEQFF. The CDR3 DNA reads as TGTGCCAGCAGTTTACTTACTCTTGGTAGCCCTATAGAGCAGTTCTTC.

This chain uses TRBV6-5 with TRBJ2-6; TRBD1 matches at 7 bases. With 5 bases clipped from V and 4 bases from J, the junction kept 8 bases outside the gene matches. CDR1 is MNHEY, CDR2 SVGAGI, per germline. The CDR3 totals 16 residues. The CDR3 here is CASSPTGQRGANVLTF. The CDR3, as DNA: TGTGCCAGCAGTCCGACAGGGCAGCGCGGGGCCAACGTCCTGACTTTC.

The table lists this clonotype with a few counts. The CDR3 region is CASSLFTGGSDTQYF. In nucleotides, the CDR3 is TGCGCCAGCAGCCTGTTTACGGGAGGTTCGGATACGCAGTATTTT. This chain joins TRBV4-1 and TRBJ2-3; TRBD2 agrees at 7 bases. The junction had 10 bases not matched to a gene; V was cut back by 4 bases and J by 6 bases. Germline-derived CDR1 and CDR2 are MGHRA and YSYEKL. This CDR3 region has 15 residues.